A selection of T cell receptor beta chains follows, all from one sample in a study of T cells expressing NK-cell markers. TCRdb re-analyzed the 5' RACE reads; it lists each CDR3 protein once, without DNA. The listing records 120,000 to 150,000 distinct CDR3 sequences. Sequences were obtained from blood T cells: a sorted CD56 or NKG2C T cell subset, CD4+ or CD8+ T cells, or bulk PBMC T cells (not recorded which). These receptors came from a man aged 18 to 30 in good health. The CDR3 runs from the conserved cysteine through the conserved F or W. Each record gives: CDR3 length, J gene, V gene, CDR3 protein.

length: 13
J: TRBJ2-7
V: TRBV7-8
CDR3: CASTRRGADEQYF

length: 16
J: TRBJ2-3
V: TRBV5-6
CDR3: CASSYGLAVSTDTQYF

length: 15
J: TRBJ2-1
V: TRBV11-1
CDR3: CASSPTGGAYNEQFF

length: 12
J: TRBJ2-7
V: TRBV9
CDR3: CASSRGGNEQYF

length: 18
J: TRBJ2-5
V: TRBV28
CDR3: CASSLSLVPSGNWETQYF

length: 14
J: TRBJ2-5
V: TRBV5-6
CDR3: CASSLLEGLETQYF

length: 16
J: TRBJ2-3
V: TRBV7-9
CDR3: CASSLGGGAVTDTQYF

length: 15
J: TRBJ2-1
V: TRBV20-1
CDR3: CASKGVAGRIDEQFF

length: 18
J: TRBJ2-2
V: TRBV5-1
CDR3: CASSLGSGQGAPDRELFF

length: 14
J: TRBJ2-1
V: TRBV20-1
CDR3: CSAPPERPYNEQFF

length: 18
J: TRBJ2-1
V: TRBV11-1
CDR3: CASSISLGATGVRNEQFF

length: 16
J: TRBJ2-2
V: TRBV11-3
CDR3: CASSFDRGLDTGELFF

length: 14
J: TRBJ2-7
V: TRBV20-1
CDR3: CSAGAGADFYEQYF

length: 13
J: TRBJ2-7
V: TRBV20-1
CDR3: CSAPSDTQYEQYF

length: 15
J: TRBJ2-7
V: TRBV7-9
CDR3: CASSVLQGIRIEQYF

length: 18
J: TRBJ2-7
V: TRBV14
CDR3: CASSPLLAGGYPTKEQYF

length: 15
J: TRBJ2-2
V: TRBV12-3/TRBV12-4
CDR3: CASRDGPKKTGELFF

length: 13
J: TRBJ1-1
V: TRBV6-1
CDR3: CASSSGPLGEAFF

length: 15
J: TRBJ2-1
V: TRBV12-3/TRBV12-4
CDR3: CASLTGPTRGDEQFF

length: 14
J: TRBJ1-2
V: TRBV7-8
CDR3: CASSSTDGDYGYTF

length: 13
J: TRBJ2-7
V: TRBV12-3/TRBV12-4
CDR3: CASSSTTSNEQYF

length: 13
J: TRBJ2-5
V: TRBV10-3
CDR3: CAISKSLIETQYF

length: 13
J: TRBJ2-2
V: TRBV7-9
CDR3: CASSLHTGVELFF

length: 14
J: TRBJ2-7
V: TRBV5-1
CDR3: CASSLTGASYEQYF

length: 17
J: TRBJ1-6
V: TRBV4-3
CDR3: CASSQDYRGRLFSPLHF

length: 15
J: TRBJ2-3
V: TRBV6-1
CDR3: CASSEVARGTDTQYF

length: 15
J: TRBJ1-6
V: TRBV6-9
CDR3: CASSFPGRFNSPLHF

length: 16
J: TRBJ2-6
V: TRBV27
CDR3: CASRETGGAGANVLTF

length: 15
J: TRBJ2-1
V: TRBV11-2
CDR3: CASSTDYRLYNEQFF

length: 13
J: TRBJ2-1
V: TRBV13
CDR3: CASSYSGSNEQFF

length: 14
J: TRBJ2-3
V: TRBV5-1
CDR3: CASKLAGATDTQYF

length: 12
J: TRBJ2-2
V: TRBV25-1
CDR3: CASRDNTGELFF

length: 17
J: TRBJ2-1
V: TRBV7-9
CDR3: CASSLSSGRADYNEQFF

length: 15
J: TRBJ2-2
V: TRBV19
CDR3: CASSIWGTVRGELFF

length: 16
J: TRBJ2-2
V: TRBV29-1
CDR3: CSVEVPQGASTGELFF

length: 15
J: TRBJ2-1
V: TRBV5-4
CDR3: CASSLPGTDINEQFF

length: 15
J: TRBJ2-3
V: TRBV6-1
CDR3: CASSSEGGRTDTQYF

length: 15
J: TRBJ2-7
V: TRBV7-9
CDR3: CASSISGTPAYEQYF

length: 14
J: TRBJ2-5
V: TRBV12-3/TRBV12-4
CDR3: CASSWASGQETQYF

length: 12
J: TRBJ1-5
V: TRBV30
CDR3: CAWSPREEPQHF

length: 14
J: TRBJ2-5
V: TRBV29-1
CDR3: CSVEDLGSQETQYF